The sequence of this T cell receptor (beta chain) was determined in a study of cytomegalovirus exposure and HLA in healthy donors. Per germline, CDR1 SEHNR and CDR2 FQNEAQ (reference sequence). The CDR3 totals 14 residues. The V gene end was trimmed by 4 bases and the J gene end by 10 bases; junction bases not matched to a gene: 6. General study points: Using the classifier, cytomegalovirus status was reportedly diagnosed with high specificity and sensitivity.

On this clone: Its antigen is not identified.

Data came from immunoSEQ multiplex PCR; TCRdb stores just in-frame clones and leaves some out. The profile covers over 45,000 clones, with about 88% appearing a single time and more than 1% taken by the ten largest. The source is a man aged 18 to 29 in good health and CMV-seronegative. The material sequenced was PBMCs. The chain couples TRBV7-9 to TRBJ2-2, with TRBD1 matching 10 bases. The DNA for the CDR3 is TGTGCCAGCAGCTCGGGACAGGGGAATGCGGAGCTGTTTTTT. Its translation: CASSSGQGNAELFF.